One and the same sample provided the 25 T cell receptor beta chains below, sequenced in a study of T cell repertoires in cytomegalovirus infection. TCRdb itself ran the reads through MiXCR, one entry per CDR3 protein. The sample holds around 260,000 distinct CDR3 sequences; roughly 9.1% are singletons and the top ten take roughly 16%. Material for sequencing was PBMCs. The receptors originated from a human donor in good health (CMV status not recorded). Some clones in this sample may be carry-over from other donors' samples.

This chain joins TRBV27 and TRBJ1-1; D remains ambiguous. Germline V gives CDR1 MNHEY, CDR2 SMNVEV (reference sequence). The V gene lost 7 bases and the J gene lost 0 bases, with 9 bases spanning the gap. This CDR3 comprises 13 residues. The chain's CDR3 is CASNSEMNTEAFF. DNA of the CDR3: TGTGCCAGCAACAGCGAGATGAACACTGAAGCTTTCTTT.

This clonotype appeared many times. V and J are TRBV7-2 and TRBJ1-4; 7 nucleotides align to TRBD1. The V and J ends lost 5 bases and 7 bases, in that order; junction bases with no gene match: 10. This CDR3 spans 15 amino acids. Germline CDR1 and CDR2: SGHTA and FQGNSA. The CDR3 loop is CASSQRGGRVEKLFF. The CDR3 DNA reads as TGTGCCAGCAGCCAAAGAGGGGGCAGGGTTGAAAAACTGTTTTTT.

Many counts were recorded for this clonotype. The rearrangement links TRBV7-8 to TRBJ1-2; D gene unclear. Germline V gene lookup returns CDR1 SGHVS and CDR2 FQNEAQ. V was shortened by 1 base and J by 8 bases, with 17 bases between the two germline ends. The CDR3 extends over 15 amino acids. CDR3 in DNA: TGTGCCAGCAGCTTAGAGCGAGATGGTGTATCGGGCTACACCTTC. Translating gives CASSLERDGVSGYTF.

The table lists this clonotype with a few counts. The V call is TRBV19, the J call TRBJ1-1; 7 positions match TRBD1. From germline, CDR1 is LNHDA and CDR2 SQIVND (reference sequence). The CDR3 length is 14 residues. V was pared by 7 bases and J by 5 bases, with 10 bases of the junction left unmatched. This CDR3 reads CASTGTGAWTEAFF. The CDR3 coding sequence is TGTGCCAGTACCGGAACAGGGGCCTGGACTGAAGCTTTCTTT.

V usage is TRBV20-1 and J usage is TRBJ2-3; 10 positions match TRBD2. J was trimmed by 5 bases and V by 2 bases; bases with no gene match: 7. From germline, CDR1 is DFQATT and CDR2 SNEGSKA (reference sequence). The CDR3 length is 15 residues. The CDR3 coding sequence is TGCAGTGCTAGATCAGCGGGGGGGCAGATAGATACGCAGTATTTT. Amino acids: CSARSAGGQIDTQYF.

V is TRBV7-2 and J is TRBJ1-2; D remains unclear. The CDR3 is made up of 12 amino acids. Between the trimmed V and J ends, which lost 3 bases and 4 bases, there was a span of 6 bases. Germline CDR1 and CDR2: SGHTA and FQGNSA. The CDR3: CASSLYTYGYTF. The CDR3 DNA sequence: TGTGCCAGCAGCTTGTACACCTATGGCTACACCTTC.

This chain links TRBV20-1 with TRBJ1-1; TRBD1 matches 10 bases. The germline CDR1 and CDR2 sequences are DFQATT and SNEGSKA (reference sequence). V lost 3 bases, J lost 0 bases, and 7 bases stayed unmatched. The CDR3 runs to 16 residues. CDR3 bases: TGCAGTGCTAGGCCCGGACAGGGGGGTATGAACACTGAAGCTTTCTTT. Its translation is CSARPGQGGMNTEAFF.

This clonotype was seen ten or more times. CDR3 sequence reads: CSARDTGSSPLHF. CDR3 nucleotide sequence: TGCAGTGCTAGAGACACGGGAAGCTCACCCCTCCACTTT. The chain recombines TRBV20-1 with TRBJ1-6; unclear D gene. The CDR3 loop spans 13 amino acids. Trimming took off 0 bases at V and 10 bases at J, with 10 bases between the two ends. In germline, CDR1 is DFQATT, CDR2 SNEGSKA (reference sequence).

This clonotype has ten or more counts. The chain recombines TRBV7-3 with TRBJ2-1; a possible D gene is TRBD2 (5 bases). The germline CDR1 and CDR2 sequences are SGHTA and FQGTGA. CDR3 length: 13 residues. V shed 2 bases and J shed 9 bases, with 11 bases lying between them. The CDR3 DNA sequence: TGTGCCAGCAGCTTACAACCTGCGGGTGAGCAGTTCTTC. Translated: CASSLQPAGEQFF.

Ten or more counts support this clonotype. J is TRBJ1-1 and V is TRBV7-2; tentatively, D is TRBD1 (6 bases). The CDR3 is 15 amino acids. Germline assignment: CDR1 SGHTA and CDR2 FQGNSA. Trimming cost V 1 base and J 1 base, with 10 bases left between them. The CDR3 sequence is CASSLGGTTNTEAFF. The CDR3 region has the DNA TGTGCCAGCAGCTTAGGCGGGACAACGAACACTGAAGCTTTCTTT.

V is TRBV19 and J is TRBJ2-2; TRBD2 agrees at 7 bases. Germline CDR1 LNHDA, CDR2 SQIVND (reference sequence). This CDR3 is built from 15 residues. Trimming removed 3 bases from V and 4 bases from J; junction bases left unmatched: 5. CDR3: CASSMAGVSTGELFF. The CDR3 coding sequence is TGTGCCAGTAGTATGGCGGGAGTGAGCACCGGGGAGCTGTTTTTT.

This clonotype was observed at least ten times. This chain links TRBV7-2 with TRBJ1-1; no reliable D call. Germline values: CDR1 SGHTA, CDR2 FQGNSA. Trimming stripped 4 bases from V and 5 bases from J, with 14 bases between. This CDR3 has 14 amino acids. CDR3 in amino acids: CASSSTPIITEAFF. CDR3 DNA: TGTGCCAGCAGCTCGACCCCTATTATTACTGAAGCTTTCTTT.

The sample holds many counts of this clonotype. The rearrangement links TRBV20-1 to TRBJ1-5; tentatively, D is TRBD1 (6 bases). This CDR3 contains 15 residues. V was shortened by 0 bases and J by 7 bases, with 16 bases between the two germline ends. Germline-derived CDR1 and CDR2 are DFQATT and SNEGSKA (reference sequence). CDR3 nucleotide sequence: TGCAGTGCTAGAGATAAGGGGACAAGTGGACAGCCCCAGCATTTT. It is translated as CSARDKGTSGQPQHF.

This clonotype came up many times. The J gene is TRBJ1-3, the V gene TRBV7-2, with TRBD1 as a possible D gene (5 bases). With 5 bases removed from V and 0 bases from J, the gap between germline ends came to 11 bases. Germline CDR1 reads SGHTA; CDR2 reads FQGNSA. The length of the CDR3 is 15 residues. The CDR3 bases are TGTGCCAGCAGCACTTGGGGGAGCTCTGGAAACACCATATATTTT. Protein: CASSTWGSSGNTIYF.

This clonotype was counted many times. This chain links TRBV7-8 with TRBJ2-2; no clear D. Germline loops: CDR1 SGHVS, CDR2 FQNEAQ. The CDR3 contains 13 residues. V gave up 0 bases and J gave up 6 bases, with 5 bases separating them. CDR3 loop: CASSLAPAGELFF. The CDR3 bases are TGTGCCAGCAGCTTAGCGCCGGCCGGGGAGCTGTTTTTT. Together with reference TRBV7-8 and TRBJ2-2, the CDR3 gives the full variable domain: GAGVSQSPRYKVAKRGQDVALRCDPISGHVSLFWYQQALGQGPEFLTYFQNEAQLDKSGLPSDRFFAERPEGSVSTLKIQRTQQEDSAVYLCASSLAPAGELFFGEGSRLTVL.

This clonotype came up a few times. V and J are TRBV6-6 and TRBJ2-3; 11 bases fit TRBD2. The CDR3 consists of 17 residues. CDR1 is MNHNY and CDR2 is SVGAGI in the germline V gene (reference sequence). With V trimmed by 6 bases and J by 6 bases, 14 bases remained unmatched. The CDR3 DNA follows: TGTGCCAGCAGCCCCCCCAAAGGGACTAGCGGTACGGATACGCAGTATTTT. As protein: CASSPPKGTSGTDTQYF.

There are many counts of this clonotype. The genes are TRBV28 and TRBJ2-7; TRBD2 aligns across 7 bases. The CDR3 consists of 15 residues. The germline V gene has CDR1 MDHEN and CDR2 SYDVKM. V gave up 3 bases and J gave up 0 bases; unmatched junction bases: 5. This chain's CDR3 is CASSFWRESSYEQYF. CDR3 sequence (DNA): TGTGCCAGCAGTTTTTGGCGGGAGAGCTCCTACGAGCAGTACTTC.

This clonotype has at least ten counts. The V gene is TRBV7-2, the J gene TRBJ2-2; TRBD2 matches 7 bases. Germline V CDR1 and CDR2: SGHTA, FQGNSA. The CDR3 has 15 amino acids. The V segment lost 7 bases and the J segment 0 bases; nucleotides outside the gene matches: 5. CDR3 protein: CASISSGANTGELFF. The CDR3 nucleotides are TGTGCCAGCATCTCGAGCGGGGCGAACACCGGGGAGCTGTTTTTT.

This clonotype was detected many times. The gene calls are TRBV12-3 or TRBV12-4 and TRBJ2-7; possible D gene TRBD2, 6 bases. CDR3 length: 14 residues. Trimming took off 4 bases at V and 1 base at J, with 11 bases between the two ends. DNA for the CDR3: TGTGCCAGCAGTTCCCATAGCGGTTCCTACGAGCAGTACTTC. Translated, it gives CASSSHSGSYEQYF.

The chain is built from TRBV5-1 and TRBJ1-4; 9 bases match TRBD1. The CDR3 runs to 15 residues. CDR1 SGHRS and CDR2 YFSETQ come from the germline V gene. With 4 bases clipped from V and 8 bases from J, the junction kept 9 bases outside the gene matches. CDR3 region: CASSVGQGKGEKLFF. As DNA, the CDR3 is TGCGCCAGCAGCGTCGGACAGGGGAAAGGGGAAAAACTGTTTTTT.

As DNA, the CDR3 is TGTGCCAGCAGCTTAACCAATGGGGGGATGAACACTGAAGCTTTCTTT. It yields the protein CASSLTNGGMNTEAFF. The V and J genes are TRBV5-6 and TRBJ1-1, with a tentative D call TRBD1 (5 bases). Trimming pared 2 bases from V and 0 bases from J, leaving 14 bases between. The CDR3 length is 16 residues. Germline CDR1 is SGHDT and CDR2 is YYEEEE.

This chain uses TRBV29-1 with TRBJ2-1; 12 bases agree with TRBD1. Germline V gene data show CDR1 as SQVTM and CDR2 as ANQGSEA. The length of the CDR3 is 17 residues. The V and J ends lost 1 base and 9 bases, in that order; junction bases with no gene match: 13. For the CDR3, the DNA is TGCAGCGTTGAAGGGGCAGGTCCGGGACAGGGGGCGTTTGAGCAGTTCTTC. Translation: CSVEGAGPGQGAFEQFF.

There are many counts of this clonotype. J is TRBJ2-5 and V is TRBV6-2 or TRBV6-3; no definite D call. Trimming took off 7 bases at V and 5 bases at J, with 17 bases between the two ends. The germline gives CDR1 MNHEY, CDR2 SVGEGT. The CDR3 covers 14 residues. CDR3 loop: CASNRGPLQETQYF. The CDR3 coding sequence is TGTGCCAGCAACCGCGGACCCCTCCAGGAGACCCAGTACTTC.

This clonotype was found many times. The chain couples TRBV7-9 to TRBJ2-4, with 9 bases fitting TRBD2. Germline CDR1 is SEHNR and CDR2 is FQNEAQ (reference sequence). This CDR3 contains 14 residues. V trimming: 5 bases; J trimming: 7 bases; junction bases outside the gene matches: 6. CDR3 DNA sequence: TGTGCCAGCAGCGAAATAGGGACTAGCAACATTCAGTACTTC. The encoded protein is CASSEIGTSNIQYF.

The sample holds many counts of this clonotype. The rearrangement links TRBV4-2 to TRBJ1-5; tentatively, D is TRBD1 (5 bases). Germline V lookup: CDR1 LGHNA, CDR2 YNFKEQ. V gave up 4 bases and J gave up 0 bases, with 13 bases separating them. This CDR3 has 16 amino acids. The DNA of the CDR3 is TGTGCCAGCAGCCGAAGGCAGGGAGATAGCAATCAGCCCCAGCATTTT. Translated, it gives CASSRRQGDSNQPQHF.